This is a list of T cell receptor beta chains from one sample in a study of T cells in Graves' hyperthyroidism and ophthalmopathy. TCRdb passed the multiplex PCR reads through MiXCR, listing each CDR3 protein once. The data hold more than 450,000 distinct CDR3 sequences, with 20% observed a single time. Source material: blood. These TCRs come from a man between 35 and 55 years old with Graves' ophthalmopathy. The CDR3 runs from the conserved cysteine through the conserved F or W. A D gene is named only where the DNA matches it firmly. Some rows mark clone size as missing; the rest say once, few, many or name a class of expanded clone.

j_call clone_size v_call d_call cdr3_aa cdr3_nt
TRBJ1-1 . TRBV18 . CASSPLGGSVNTEAFF TGTGCCAGCTCACCCCTTGGGGGTTCGGTAAACACTGAAGCTTTCTTT
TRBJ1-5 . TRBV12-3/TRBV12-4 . CASSLSQNQPQHF TGTGCCAGCAGTTTATCACAAAATCAGCCCCAGCATTTT
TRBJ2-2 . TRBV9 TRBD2 CASSVGGGPTGELFF TGTGCCAGCAGCGTAGGGGGAGGGCCTACCGGGGAGCTGTTTTTT
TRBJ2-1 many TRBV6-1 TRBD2 CASSKGTSGSDEQFF TGTGCCAGCAGCAAAGGGACTAGCGGGAGCGATGAGCAGTTCTTC
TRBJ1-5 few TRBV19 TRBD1 CASSRTGNVIYSNQPQHF TGTGCCAGTAGTCGGACAGGGAACGTAATTTATAGCAATCAGCCCCAGCATTTT
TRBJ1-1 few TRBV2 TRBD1 CASNGDSNTEAFF TGTGCCAGCAATGGGGACAGTAACACTGAAGCTTTCTTT
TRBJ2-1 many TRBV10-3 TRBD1 CATFKGANNEQFF TGTGCCACCTTCAAGGGGGCCAACAATGAGCAGTTCTTC
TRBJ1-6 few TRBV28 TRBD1 CASRPPTGLNSPLHF TGTGCCAGCAGACCCCCGACAGGGCTTAATTCACCCCTCCACTTT
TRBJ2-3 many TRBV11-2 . CASSLGVDTQYF TGTGCCAGCAGCTTAGGGGTAGATACGCAGTATTTT
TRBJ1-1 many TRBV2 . CASITGAAFF TGTGCCAGCATAACTGGGGCGGCTTTCTTT
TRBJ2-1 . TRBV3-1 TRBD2 CASNPGLANNEQFF TGTGCCAGCAACCCGGGACTAGCTAATAATGAGCAGTTCTTC
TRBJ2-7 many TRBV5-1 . CASRAAYEQYF TGCGCCAGCAGGGCCGCCTACGAGCAGTACTTC
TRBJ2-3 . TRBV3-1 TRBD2 CASSPRGGRGGTDTQYF TGTGCCAGCAGCCCGAGGGGAGGACGGGGGGGCACAGATACGCAGTATTTT
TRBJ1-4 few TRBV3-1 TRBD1 CASSLLWTGEGEKLFF TGTGCCAGCAGCCTTCTATGGACAGGGGAGGGAGAAAAACTGTTTTTT
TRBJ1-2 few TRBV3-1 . CASSQGKPDYGYTF TGTGCCAGCAGCCAAGGGAAACCCGACTATGGCTACACCTTC
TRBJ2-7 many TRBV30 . CASLAGWHEQYF TGTGCCTCCCTGGCAGGGTGGCACGAGCAGTACTTC
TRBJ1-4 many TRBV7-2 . CASSLGAVGDEKLFF TGTGCCAGCAGCTTAGGCGCTGTGGGGGATGAAAAACTGTTTTTT
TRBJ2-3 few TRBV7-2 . CASSSTTGTSTDTQYF TGTGCCAGCAGCTCCACTACCGGGACTAGCACAGATACGCAGTATTTT
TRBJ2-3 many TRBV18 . CASSPESADTQYF TGTGCCAGCTCACCAGAATCTGCAGATACGCAGTATTTT
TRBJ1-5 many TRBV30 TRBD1 CAWSTGVGPQHF TGTGCCTGGAGCACAGGGGTTGGACCCCAGCATTTT
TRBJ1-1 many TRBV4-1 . CASSPWMGYTEAFF TGCGCCAGCAGCCCCTGGATGGGGTACACTGAAGCTTTCTTT